These 32 T cell receptor beta chains were all obtained from the same sample, sequenced in a study of Graves' ophthalmopathy and Graves' hyperthyroidism. The authors amplified TCR beta CDR3 regions, and they did so from RNA transcripts for repertoire sequencing. First-round RT-PCR relied on HTBI primers, and a second-round multiplex PCR came next. TCRdb re-analysed the multiplex PCR reads in MiXCR, keeping a single row per CDR3 protein. The profile covers hundreds of thousands of distinct CDR3 sequences, with 20% to 25% appearing a single time and around 6.9% taken by the ten largest. Sequencing used peripheral blood. The source is a young woman with stable Graves' hyperthyroidism. Some clones in this sample may be carry-over from other donors' samples.

This clonotype has more than one count but fewer than ten. A read error may account for a junction end that differs from germline. The chain is built from TRBV6-5 and TRBJ2-7, with 7 bases identical to TRBD1. This CDR3 has 13 amino acids. Germline loops: CDR1 MNHEY, CDR2 SVGAGI. CDR3 in amino acids: CASIYRGGREQYF. DNA of the CDR3: TGTGCCAGCATTTACAGAGGGGGCCGTGAGCAGTACTTC.

There are many counts of this clonotype. J is TRBJ1-1 and V is TRBV12-3 or TRBV12-4, with D possibly matching TRBD1 (5 bases). V was pared by 6 bases and J by 1 base, with 12 bases between. This CDR3 has 14 amino acids. CDR3 DNA: TGTGCCAGCAGCCCCGGGGGGTCGAACACTGAAGCTTTCTTT. Residues: CASSPGGSNTEAFF.

The chain recombines TRBV27 with TRBJ1-1; a weak D match, TRBD1 (5 bases). The CDR3 extends over 14 amino acids. The germline V gene has CDR1 MNHEY and CDR2 SMNVEV (reference sequence). The V end was cut by 3 bases, the J end by 6 bases, with 14 bases between. The CDR3 protein is CASSFQGVGPEAFF. The CDR3 nucleotides are TGTGCCAGCAGTTTCCAGGGAGTAGGCCCTGAAGCTTTCTTT.

Remarks on this clonotype: A much larger clone differs by one base, so this may be a read error. The chain links TRBV2 to TRBJ1-1, with D unresolved. Looked up from germline, CDR1 is SNHLY and CDR2 is FYNNEI. The length of the CDR3 is 13 residues. CDR3 coding DNA: TGTGCCAGCAGTGAAGTTGGAGGCACTGAATCTTTCTTT. Protein product: CASSEVGGTESFF.

Only a few counts were recorded for this clonotype. J is TRBJ1-3 and V is TRBV2; D is undetermined. V lost 7 bases, J lost 0 bases, and 4 bases lay in between. There are 12 residues in the CDR3. The V gene's germline CDR1 is SNHLY and CDR2 FYNNEI. Here the CDR3 reads CASMYSGNTIYF. In DNA form, the CDR3 reads TGTGCCAGCATGTACTCTGGAAACACCATATATTTT.

This clonotype came up many times. The chain employs TRBV6-5 and TRBJ1-2, with a tentative D call TRBD1 (6 bases). Trimming stripped 6 bases from V and 2 bases from J, with 10 bases between. Per germline, CDR1 MNHEY and CDR2 SVGAGI. The CDR3 is 13 amino acids. The CDR3 DNA is TGTGCCAGCAGGGGTGGACAGAACTATGGCTACACCTTC. Encoded protein: CASRGGQNYGYTF.

A few counts support this clonotype. V is TRBV18 and J is TRBJ2-2; 7 bases are shared with TRBD1. V was pared by 6 bases and J by 3 bases, with 4 bases of the junction left unmatched. CDR3 length equals 14 residues. Germline CDR1 and CDR2: KGHSH and LQKENI. Written as DNA, the CDR3 is TGTGCCAGCTCCCAGACAGGGCACACCGGGGAGCTGTTTTTT. Its protein product is CASSQTGHTGELFF.

Concerning this clonotype: The CDR3 end shows no conserved phenylalanine or tryptophan, and so a read error is likely. This chain connects TRBV9 to TRBJ2-5, with D perhaps matching TRBD1 (5 bases). Trimming took 8 bases from V and 4 from J, leaving 18 bases between them. This CDR3 region has 14 residues. Germline V gene sequence: CDR1 SGDLS, CDR2 YYNGEE. CDR3 bases: TGTGCCAGTAGCCCTCATGGGGCGGTAGAGACCCAGTACTTG. Translating gives CASSPHGAVETQYL.

This clonotype has just a few counts. A read error may explain this, as a much larger clone is one base away. This chain links TRBV12-3 or TRBV12-4 with TRBJ1-5; D gene ambiguous. The CDR3 extends over 12 amino acids. V lost 5 bases to trimming and J lost 4 bases, with 6 bases between them. The CDR3 coding sequence is TGTGCCAGCAGTAGGGTTAATCAGCCCCAGCATTTT. It yields the protein CASSRVNQPQHF.

The chain has TRBV5-5 and TRBJ1-1; 11 bases are a match to TRBD1. CDR1 and CDR2 (germline): SGHKS, YYEKEE (reference sequence). V lost 0 bases, J lost 3 bases, and 4 bases stayed unmatched. The CDR3 is made up of 16 amino acids. CDR3 sequence reads: CASSLGGQGADTEAFF. As DNA, the CDR3 is TGTGCCAGCAGCTTGGGTGGACAGGGGGCAGACACTGAAGCTTTCTTT.

With respect to this clonotype: The missing conserved phenylalanine or tryptophan at the end of this CDR3 makes a read error likely. The chain links TRBV6-1 to TRBJ2-2; 7 bases match TRBD1. V lost 6 bases to trimming and J lost 1 base; unmatched junction nucleotides: 5. This CDR3 has 15 amino acids. The germline V gene encodes CDR1 MNHNS and CDR2 SASEGT. The CDR3 sequence is CASRRTGGNTGELFL. CDR3 bases: TGTGCCAGCAGGAGGACAGGCGGGAACACCGGGGAGCTGTTTTTG.

This clonotype was counted ten times or more. The chain combines TRBV14 with TRBJ1-3; the D is unclear. V was trimmed by 0 bases and J by 4 bases, leaving 10 bases between them. Germline CDR1 SGHDN, CDR2 FVKESK. This CDR3 has 15 residues. CDR3 in DNA: TGTGCCAGCAGCCAAGATCGGGGAGCCGGAAACACCATATATTTT. As protein: CASSQDRGAGNTIYF.

This clonotype was counted ten times or more. The chain joins TRBV12-3 or TRBV12-4 to TRBJ1-1; possibly TRBD1 for D (6 bases). V was cut by 8 bases and J by 10 bases, with 20 bases left in between. The CDR3 totals 13 residues. The CDR3: CASAEQGLWGAFF. The CDR3 coding sequence is TGTGCCAGCGCGGAACAGGGCCTTTGGGGAGCTTTCTTT.

This clonotype was observed many times. This chain joins TRBV15 and TRBJ1-1; TRBD1 is a possible D gene (5 bases). From germline, CDR1 is LNHNV and CDR2 YYDKDF (reference sequence). The CDR3 is made up of 13 amino acids. V dropped 4 bases and J dropped 0 bases, with 6 bases sitting between them. The CDR3 nucleotides are TGTGCCACCAGCAAGACAGTGAACACTGAAGCTTTCTTT. Protein sequence: CATSKTVNTEAFF.

The chain has TRBV12-3 or TRBV12-4 and TRBJ1-3; 12 bases are shared with TRBD1. The CDR3 loop spans 15 amino acids. V lost 7 bases to trimming and J lost 16 bases; unmatched junction nucleotides: 17. The CDR3 reads CASTSRGTGGSGLYF. The DNA of the CDR3 is TGTGCCAGCACCTCGCGCGGGACAGGGGGCAGTGGCTTGTATTTT.

This clonotype was seen a few times. The genes are TRBV5-1 and TRBJ1-6; TRBD1 aligns across 7 bases. The CDR3 totals 14 residues. Germline loops: CDR1 SGHRS, CDR2 YFSETQ. The J segment lost 8 bases and the V segment lost 3 bases, leaving 5 bases of the junction unmatched. The CDR3 bases are TGCGCCAGCAGCTCGACAGGGTTGGATTCACCCCTCCACTTT. This encodes CASSSTGLDSPLHF. Together with reference TRBV5-1 and TRBJ1-6, the CDR3 gives the full variable domain: KAGVTQTPRYLIKTRGQQVTLSCSPISGHRSVSWYQQTPGQGLQFLFEYFSETQRNKGNFPGRFSGRQFSNSRSEMNVSTLELGDSALYLCASSSTGLDSPLHFGNGTRLTVT.

This chain uses TRBV20-1 with TRBJ2-5; 7 bases line up with TRBD2. Germline V gives CDR1 DFQATT, CDR2 SNEGSKA (reference sequence). V was clipped by 7 bases and J by 2 bases; unmatched bases: 7. The CDR3 contains 13 residues. The CDR3 spells CSDTGTTQETQYF. The CDR3 region has the DNA TGCAGTGATACCGGGACTACACAAGAGACCCAGTACTTC.

This clonotype was picked up a small number of times. The chain employs TRBV29-1 and TRBJ1-3, with TRBD1 identical over 11 bases. CDR3 length equals 14 residues. V shed 7 bases, J shed 2 bases, and the junction held 4 bases outside the gene matches. Germline V gives CDR1 SQVTM, CDR2 ANQGSEA. Here the CDR3 DNA reads TGCAGCGCCCTGGGACAGGGGGCTGGAAACACCATATATTTT. Protein product: CSALGQGAGNTIYF.

This clonotype showed up just a few times. V gene TRBV7-3 combines with J gene TRBJ2-2; no definite D call. This CDR3 has 16 amino acids. V gave up 2 bases and J gave up 0 bases, with 10 bases separating them. Germline-derived CDR1 and CDR2 are SGHTA and FQGTGA. CDR3 in DNA: TGTGCCAGCAGCTTATTGTCAGCTACGAACACCGGGGAGCTGTTTTTT. Its protein is CASSLLSATNTGELFF.

This clonotype was detected many times. The chain joins TRBV12-3 or TRBV12-4 to TRBJ1-1; the match to TRBD1 covers 10 bases. After removal of 1 base from V and 6 bases from J, the junction contained 11 bases not matched to a gene. CDR3 size: 17 residues. The CDR3 spells CASSLGMGTGVAPEAFF. The DNA for the CDR3 is TGTGCCAGCAGTTTAGGGATGGGGACAGGGGTCGCCCCTGAAGCTTTCTTT.

This clonotype was recorded many times. Mismatch with germline at one junction end may stem from a read error. This chain uses TRBV11-2 with TRBJ1-2; D is possibly TRBD1 (5 bases). The V gene's germline CDR1 is SGHAT and CDR2 FQNNGV. The CDR3 consists of 13 residues. DNA of the CDR3: TGTGCCAGCAGCATAGACAGATCGTATGGCTACACCTTC. Its protein is CASSIDRSYGYTF.

Many counts were recorded for this clonotype. The rearrangement uses TRBV12-3 or TRBV12-4 and TRBJ1-3; D is unclear. V shed 2 bases and J shed 8 bases, with 16 bases lying between them. The CDR3 totals 15 residues. CDR3 nucleotides: TGTGCCAGCAGTTTAAAGAGTGGCAGAGGTTACACCATATATTTT. Protein product: CASSLKSGRGYTIYF.

The rearrangement links TRBV28 to TRBJ1-5; no clear D. Germline CDR1 is MDHEN and CDR2 is SYDVKM. Trimming shortened V by 2 bases and J by 4 bases, and 12 bases separated the two germline ends. The CDR3 is made up of 15 amino acids. CDR3 DNA: TGTGCCAGCAGTTTACAGGCCTCGGCAAATCAGCCCCAGCATTTT. As protein: CASSLQASANQPQHF.

This clonotype was seen repeatedly, ten times or more. V is TRBV18 and J is TRBJ1-1; no clear D. The CDR3 is made up of 12 amino acids. Deletions cut 8 bases from V and 6 bases from J, with 13 bases between. In germline, CDR1 is KGHSH, CDR2 LQKENI. CDR3 sequence reads: CASTLGRSEAFF. DNA for the CDR3: TGTGCCAGCACTTTAGGAAGGTCTGAAGCTTTCTTT.

The chain recombines TRBV12-3 or TRBV12-4 with TRBJ2-5, with 9 positions matching TRBD1. Germline trimming cut 5 bases from V and 5 bases from J; bases unmatched to any gene: 6. The CDR3 is 14 amino acids. The CDR3: CASSITGGWETQYF. The CDR3 DNA is TGTGCCAGCAGTATCACAGGGGGCTGGGAGACCCAGTACTTC.

The J gene is TRBJ1-1, the V gene TRBV12-5, with a tentative D call TRBD1 (6 bases). From germline, CDR1 is LGHNT and CDR2 FRNRAP. V lost 0 bases to trimming and J lost 0 bases, with 14 bases between them. This CDR3 has 17 residues. The CDR3 is CASGLVQGHPMNTEAFF. In nucleotides, the CDR3 is TGTGCTAGTGGTTTGGTACAGGGACACCCGATGAACACTGAAGCTTTCTTT.

This clonotype was observed at least ten times. The chain recombines TRBV19 with TRBJ1-1; D unresolved. With 4 bases removed from V and 0 bases from J, the gap between germline ends came to 9 bases. The CDR3 is 14 residues long. The germline gives CDR1 LNHDA, CDR2 SQIVND (reference sequence). CDR3 region: CASSRVGVNTEAFF. The CDR3 DNA follows: TGTGCCAGTAGTAGGGTCGGGGTGAACACTGAAGCTTTCTTT.

As for this clonotype: One base away lies a much larger clone, so this may be a sequencing read error. The chain carries TRBV5-6 and TRBJ1-1; 8 bases line up with TRBD1. The CDR3 totals 15 residues. Germline V gives CDR1 SGHDT, CDR2 YYEEEE. The CDR3 sequence is CASSPGGDRNTESFF. As DNA, the CDR3 is TGTGCCAGCAGCCCGGGGGGGGACAGGAACACTGAATCTTTCTTT.

V usage is TRBV6-1 and J usage is TRBJ1-5; possibly TRBD1 for D (5 bases). Trimming stripped 2 bases from V and 7 bases from J, with 18 bases between. The germline V gene encodes CDR1 MNHNS and CDR2 SASEGT. This CDR3 contains 16 residues. CDR3 in DNA: TGTGCCAGCAGTGAACGGCAGGGAAGGGACCGACAGCCCCAGCATTTT. It is translated as CASSERQGRDRQPQHF.

V gene TRBV4-3 combines with J gene TRBJ1-2, with D possibly matching TRBD1 (6 bases). The germline CDR1 and CDR2 sequences are LGHNA and YSLEER. The CDR3 loop spans 16 amino acids. Trimming shortened V by 1 base and J by 4 bases, and 16 bases separated the two germline ends. CDR3 sequence (DNA): TGCGCCAGCAGCCAAGGGACGCAGGGGATAGGCTATGGCTACACCTTC. It encodes CASSQGTQGIGYGYTF.

Comments on this clonotype: A read error may explain this, as a much larger clone is one base away. The CDR3 DNA follows: TGTGTCAGCAGTGAGGGGCCCGGCCACACCATATATTTT. Protein: CVSSEGPGHTIYF. The chain is built from TRBV6-1 and TRBJ1-3; weak D call: TRBD1 (5 bases). Per germline, CDR1 MNHNS and CDR2 SASEGT. There are 13 residues in the CDR3.

About this clonotype itself: One base away lies a much larger clone, so this may be a sequencing read error. The chain combines TRBV2 with TRBJ2-5; the D is unclear. From germline, CDR1 is SNHLY and CDR2 FYNNEI. The CDR3 extends over 13 amino acids. CDR3 sequence reads: CASRERALETQDF. CDR3 nucleotides: TGTGCCAGCAGGGAAAGGGCCTTGGAGACCCAGGACTTC.